This TCR beta chain came from a study of Ad26.COV2.S vaccination and SARS-CoV-2 variants. Study in general: Ad26.COV2.S shots went into the muscle once or twice, 56 days apart.

The treatment: roughly 19 received Ad26.COV2.S at low or high dose, single or two shots; roughly five received placebo; per-sample allocation not given. All samples were drawn on day 63, counting from the first vaccine or placebo injection. Assay: immunoSEQ multiplex PCR; the TCRdb copy retains only in-frame clones and omits some. The sample holds 440,000 or so clones, about 92% seen once. Looked up from germline, CDR1 is MNHNS and CDR2 is SASEGT. The CDR3 spans 13 residues. Trimming stripped 1 base from V and 5 bases from J, with 8 bases between. This clonotype was obtained from a person aged 18 to 65 who received the Ad26.COV2.S COVID-19 vaccine or a placebo. This chain links TRBV6-1 with TRBJ2-5; D not resolved. The sample in question was peripheral blood, obtained in a trial of Ad26.COV2.S vaccine versus placebo. For the CDR3, the DNA is TGTGCCAGCAGTGAAGGTGAAGGGGAGACCCAGTACTTC. Translating gives CASSEGEGETQYF.